This TCR delta chain emerged from a study of γδ T cells in repeated Plasmodium falciparum infection. Study details: Donors had four controlled P. falciparum NF54 infections over approximately 600 days. Each infection was followed by sampling at 21 days, plus baseline and some pre-infection draws. Study-wide results and limits: One small rural Malian village, predominantly a single ethnic group, supplied the cohort. Vdelta2-negative gammadelta repertoires, largely Vdelta1+, seemingly showed infection-driven waves of new clonal selection.

V lost 4 bases, J lost 3 bases, and 28 bases stayed unmatched. The CDR3 is made up of 21 amino acids. The V gene's germline CDR1 is TVYSNPD and CDR2 GDNSRS (reference sequence). Concerning this clone: The target antigen is unknown. The amino acid sequence in TCRdb belongs to a much larger clone and departs from this DNA's translation at residue 8, likely a sequencing read error; the sequence shown is translated from the DNA.

TCRdb used CATT to re-call clones from the multiplex PCR reads. The sample lists tens of thousands of delta-chain clones, around 1.8% occurring once. Gammadelta T cells were flow-sorted from PBMC into Vgamma9/Vdelta2+ and Vdelta2-negative populations for bulk analysis. The chain uses TRDV3 and TRDJ1; 11 nucleotides match TRDD3. As TCRdb names no J gene, one was assigned here on the basis of a DNA match to germline. The TCR was taken from a pool of human donors (malaria-infected and uninfected, not separated). The specimen sequenced was gamma-delta T cells from blood. DNA of the CDR3: TGTGCCTCCCATGACCCTGAGGCCGCATACTGGGGGATAAGGGGCCCCGATAAACTCATCTTT. Amino acids: CASHDPEAAYWGIRGPDKLIF. Complete variable domain (other parts from reference TRDV3 and TRDJ1): CDKVTQSSPDQTVASGSEVVLLCTYDTVYSNPDLFWYRIRPDYSFQFVFYGDNSRSEGADFTQGRFSVKHILTQKAFHLVISPVRTEDSATYYCASHDPEAAYWGIRGPDKLIFGKGTRVTVEP.